Given below is one T cell receptor (beta chain) in context. Its antigen is unknown. The data derive from a study of cytomegalovirus exposure and HLA in healthy donors. Study-wide context: When just under 400 donors were genotyped, approximately 81% of them were found to fall in the Caucasian-associated ancestry cluster.

The PCR was carried out with 60 Vbeta primers and 13 Jbeta primers. Assay: immunoSEQ multiplex PCR; the TCRdb copy retains only in-frame clones and omits some. The sample contains around 200,000 clones, 79% of which appear only once. Study results and caveats: Researchers reported in a later analysis that a missense DCLRE1C variant was tied to TCR beta V- and J-gene trimming. Donor immune exposure was known only as CMV serostatus.

The V end was cut by 1 base, the J end by 3 bases, with 10 bases between. Germline-derived CDR1 and CDR2 are SGHAT and FQNNGV. This CDR3 has 14 amino acids. V is TRBV11-2 and J is TRBJ2-7; a possible D gene is TRBD1 (5 bases). The sequenced sample consisted of PBMCs. The sequence derives from a woman in her thirties in good health and CMV-seropositive. DNA of the CDR3: TGTGCCAGCAGCTTAGCGGACACCTTCTACGAGCAGTACTTC. It yields the protein CASSLADTFYEQYF.